The 31 T cell receptor beta chains below were found in one sample sequenced in a study of Tregs in tolerant kidney transplant recipients (dated by TCRdb to the late 2010s). The library relied on the immunoSEQ multiplex PCR assay. TCRdb re-hosts the immuneACCESS table, in-frame sequences only. Its copies lack some clones; in the studies checked, an unresolved V gene accounts for under half of them, and the cause for the rest is not known. The sample table holds about 59,000 clones, of which around 83% were seen once. Clones ranked in the top ten supply roughly 5% of the sample. Source material: CD4+ T cells from blood. These receptors originate from a human donor in good health.

This chain joins TRBV30 and TRBJ2-1; D uncertain. This CDR3 is built from 13 residues. The germline V gene has CDR1 GTSNPN and CDR2 SVGIG (reference sequence). Trimming stripped 7 bases from V and 0 bases from J, with 10 bases between. The CDR3 coding sequence is TGTGCCTCCTGGACCAGCTCCTACAATGAGCAGTTCTTC. The encoded protein is CASWTSSYNEQFF. The whole variable domain, filled in from reference TRBV30 and TRBJ2-1, reads SQTIHQWPATLVQPVGSPLSLECTVEGTSNPNLYWYRQAAGRGLQLLFYSVGIGQISSEVPQNLSASRPQDRQFILSSKKLLLSDSGFYLCASWTSSYNEQFFGPGTRLTVL.

This rearrangement joins TRBV5-1 to TRBJ2-2, with 9 nucleotides matching TRBD1. Germline lookup yields CDR1 SGHRS and CDR2 YFSETQ. V shed 4 bases and J 2 bases; nucleotides not matched to a gene: 6. This CDR3 has 16 residues. CDR3 nucleotides: TGCGCCAGCAGCGTGGGACAGGGCCTAAACACCGGGGAGCTGTTTTTT. This translates into CASSVGQGLNTGELFF.

This sequence joins TRBV5-1 and TRBJ2-7; 9 bases map to TRBD1. The CDR3 totals 14 residues. The ends lost 0 bases at V and 4 bases at J; junction bases unmatched: 2. Germline CDR1 is SGHRS and CDR2 is YFSETQ. The CDR3 is CASSLDGQGYEQYF. The CDR3 bases are TGCGCCAGCAGCTTGGATGGACAGGGGTACGAGCAGTACTTC.

The V gene is TRBV6-5, the J gene TRBJ2-3; the match to TRBD2 covers 11 bases. The CDR3 contains 13 residues. CDR1 is MNHEY and CDR2 is SVGAGI in the germline V gene. The trim removed 4 bases at V and 11 bases at J, leaving 5 bases unmatched. Here the CDR3 DNA reads TGTGCCAGCAGTTTTACTAGCGGGGGCGGGCAGTATTTT. Translation: CASSFTSGGGQYF.

This clone was detected only once. This chain connects TRBV12-5 to TRBJ1-5; tentatively, D is TRBD1 (6 bases). The germline V gene has CDR1 LGHNT and CDR2 FRNRAP. V was pared by 1 base and J by 5 bases, with 12 bases between. The CDR3 has 15 residues. CDR3 sequence (DNA): TGTGCTAGTGGTTTGGGCAGGGGAAAGGATCAGCCCCAGCATTTT. This translates into CASGLGRGKDQPQHF.

The chain carries TRBV7-6 and TRBJ2-1; the match to TRBD1 covers 7 bases. CDR3 size: 14 residues. Germline-derived CDR1 and CDR2 are SGHVS and FNYEAQ. The J segment lost 8 bases and the V segment lost 3 bases, leaving 7 bases of the junction unmatched. For the CDR3, the DNA is TGTGCCAGCAGCTTCACGGACAGGTGGGATGAGCAGTTCTTC. This encodes CASSFTDRWDEQFF. Supplemented by reference TRBV7-6 and TRBJ2-1, the full variable domain reads GAGVSQSPRYKVTKRGQDVALRCDPISGHVSLYWYRQALGQGPEFLTYFNYEAQQDKSGLPNDRFSAERPEGSISTLTIQRTEQRDSAMYRCASSFTDRWDEQFFGPGTRLTVL.

The table lists this clone with a count of one. This chain joins TRBV2 and TRBJ2-4; a weak D match, TRBD2 (6 bases). CDR1 SNHLY and CDR2 FYNNEI come from the germline V gene. V shed 7 bases and J shed 6 bases, with 16 bases lying between them. The CDR3 is 14 residues long. The CDR3 loop reads CASTAGTRINIQYF. CDR3 coding DNA: TGTGCCAGCACCGCAGGGACTCGAATAAACATTCAGTACTTC.

This chain uses TRBV7-2 with TRBJ2-7; 9 bases match TRBD2. The CDR3 extends over 15 amino acids. Looked up from germline, CDR1 is SGHTA and CDR2 is FQGNSA. J gave up 3 bases and V 1 base, and 4 bases lay outside the gene matches. The CDR3, as DNA: TGTGCCAGCAGCTTAGAGGAGCGGGGGGTCTACGAGCAGTACTTC. It translates to CASSLEERGVYEQYF. The variable domain in full, completed from reference TRBV7-2 and TRBJ2-7, reads GAGVSQSPSNKVTEKGKDVELRCDPISGHTALYWYRQSLGQGLEFLIYFQGNSAPDKSGLPSDRFSAERTGGSVSTLTIQRTQQEDSAVYLCASSLEERGVYEQYFGPGTRLTVT.

The V and J genes are TRBV12-5 and TRBJ1-2, with D possibly TRBD1 on 5 matching bases. Germline CDR1 and CDR2: LGHNT and FRNRAP. This CDR3 is built from 13 residues. V lost 7 bases and J 5 bases, leaving 14 bases between the germline ends. The CDR3, as DNA: TGTGCTAGTGCCAAAGACAGAATATATGGCTACACCTTC. Translation gives CASAKDRIYGYTF.

The gene calls are TRBV30 and TRBJ2-7; D is uncertain. V lost 5 bases and J 3 bases, leaving 8 bases between the germline ends. Germline CDR1 GTSNPN, CDR2 SVGIG (reference sequence). The CDR3 is 11 residues long. The CDR3 spells CAWRVHYEQYF. CDR3 sequence (DNA): TGTGCCTGGCGGGTTCACTACGAGCAGTACTTC.

J is TRBJ1-5 and V is TRBV19; 10 bases agree with TRBD1. The CDR3 runs to 15 residues. Trimming at V came to 10 bases and at J to 7 bases, leaving 13 bases not matched to a gene. Germline CDR1 is LNHDA and CDR2 is SQIVND (reference sequence). CDR3 amino acids: CATQPGQGIEQPQHF. As DNA, the CDR3 is TGTGCCACACAACCGGGACAGGGGATCGAACAGCCCCAGCATTTT.

This sequence joins TRBV11-3 and TRBJ2-4, with TRBD2 matching 9 bases. V shed 6 bases and J 7 bases; nucleotides not matched to a gene: 7. The V gene's germline CDR1 is SGHNT and CDR2 YENEEA. This CDR3 has 14 amino acids. The CDR3 region has the DNA TGTGCCAGCAGTTCTAGCGGGGTCGGGAACATTCAGTACTTC. Translating gives CASSSSGVGNIQYF.

The chain links TRBV5-1 to TRBJ2-1, with a weak D call TRBD2 (6 bases). Trimming pared 0 bases from V and 4 bases from J, leaving 11 bases between. CDR1 is SGHRS, CDR2 YFSETQ, per germline. This CDR3 has 15 amino acids. CDR3 DNA: TGCGCCAGCAGCTTGGAGCGGGCAGAATACAATGAGCAGTTCTTC. It yields the protein CASSLERAEYNEQFF.

The V call is TRBV7-2, the J call TRBJ2-7, with TRBD2 as a possible D gene (5 bases). The CDR3 sequence is 15 residues long. Germline V gene data show CDR1 as SGHTA and CDR2 as FQGNSA. V lost 5 bases and J 3 bases, leaving 17 bases between the germline ends. The CDR3 is CASSQKGGLIYEQYF. CDR3 coding DNA: TGTGCCAGCAGCCAGAAGGGCGGGCTTATCTACGAGCAGTACTTC.

The chain carries TRBV6-4 and TRBJ2-7, with 9 nucleotides matching TRBD1. J gave up 3 bases and V 2 bases, and 11 bases lay outside the gene matches. Per the germline V gene, CDR1 is MRHNA and CDR2 is SNTAGT. There are 17 residues in the CDR3. The CDR3 loop reads CASSDPHTGGGYYEQYF. The CDR3 DNA reads TGTGCCAGCAGTGACCCACACACAGGGGGCGGGTACTACGAGCAGTACTTC.

The chain has TRBV3-2 and TRBJ2-7; the table's TRBD2 call for D was not verified on the DNA. TRBV3-2 is listed as a pseudogene. CDR3 size: 9 residues. The CDR3 nucleotides are TGTGCCAGCAGCCAAGCTAGACGTTTC. This codes for CASSQARRF.

This chain joins TRBV6-1 and TRBJ2-1; D might be TRBD1 or TRBD2, each matching 6 bases. Germline CDR1 and CDR2: MNHNS and SASEGT. V was clipped by 5 bases and J by 0 bases, with 11 bases between them. This CDR3 comprises 15 residues. The CDR3 nucleotides read TGTGCCAGCAGTAGACAGGACTACTCCTACAATGAGCAGTTCTTC. Translated: CASSRQDYSYNEQFF.

This chain links TRBV6-5 with TRBJ1-1; weak D call: TRBD1 (5 bases). The CDR3 is made up of 12 amino acids. With 6 bases removed from V and 11 bases from J, the gap between germline ends came to 16 bases. Germline V CDR1 and CDR2: MNHEY, SVGAGI. CDR3 bases: TGTGCCAGCAGCGGCCTAATAGGGGACGCTTTCTTT. The encoded protein is CASSGLIGDAFF.

V usage is TRBV19 and J usage is TRBJ1-5, with a weak D call TRBD1 (6 bases). The CDR3 is 18 residues long. Germline lookup yields CDR1 LNHDA and CDR2 SQIVND (reference sequence). Trimming removed 6 bases at V and 0 bases at J, with 21 bases between. The CDR3 reads CASSPAGTPFYSNQPQHF. The CDR3, as DNA: TGTGCCAGTAGCCCGGCGGGGACACCCTTCTATAGCAATCAGCCCCAGCATTTT.

V is TRBV5-5 and J is TRBJ2-5; D perhaps matches TRBD2 (5 bases). This CDR3 spans 16 amino acids. Per germline, CDR1 SGHKS and CDR2 YYEKEE (reference sequence). Trimming shortened V by 4 bases and J by 5 bases, and 21 bases separated the two germline ends. CDR3 amino acids: CASSPRVAGVVETQYF. The CDR3 DNA is TGTGCCAGCAGCCCTCGCGTGGCGGGCGTGGTGGAGACCCAGTACTTC.

The chain links TRBV19 to TRBJ1-3; no definite D call. Germline CDR1 reads LNHDA; CDR2 reads SQIVND (reference sequence). Trimming cost V 5 bases and J 4 bases, with 6 bases left between them. The CDR3 is 12 amino acids. The CDR3 nucleotides read TGTGCCAGTAGTCCTAAAGGAAACACCATATATTTT. Translated: CASSPKGNTIYF.

J is TRBJ2-7 and V is TRBV11-2, with a weak D call TRBD2 (6 bases). The V gene lost 7 bases and the J gene lost 3 bases, with 13 bases spanning the gap. The CDR3 loop spans 13 amino acids. The germline gives CDR1 SGHAT, CDR2 FQNNGV. Here the CDR3 reads CASNRLGGYEQYF. As DNA, the CDR3 is TGTGCCAGCAACCGACTAGGAGGCTACGAGCAGTACTTC.

This chain connects TRBV7-2 to TRBJ2-1; 8 bases are a match to TRBD1. Trimming at V came to 6 bases and at J to 9 bases, leaving 1 base not matched to a gene. Looked up from germline, CDR1 is SGHTA and CDR2 is FQGNSA. The length of the CDR3 is 11 residues. CDR3 sequence reads: CASRDRGEQFF. CDR3 sequence (DNA): TGTGCCAGCAGAGACAGGGGTGAGCAGTTCTTC. Full variable domain (outside the CDR3, taken from reference TRBV7-2 and TRBJ2-1): GAGVSQSPSNKVTEKGKDVELRCDPISGHTALYWYRQSLGQGLEFLIYFQGNSAPDKSGLPSDRFSAERTGGSVSTLTIQRTQQEDSAVYLCASRDRGEQFFGPGTRLTVL.

The V and J genes are TRBV4-2 and TRBJ2-1, with D perhaps matching TRBD1 (6 bases). Between the trimmed V and J ends, which lost 4 bases and 4 bases, there was a span of 17 bases. The V gene's germline CDR1 is LGHNA and CDR2 YNFKEQ. This CDR3 contains 16 residues. The CDR3 nucleotides are TGTGCCAGCAGCCGAGACCGGGACACCTCTTACAATGAGCAGTTCTTC. It translates to CASSRDRDTSYNEQFF.

The chain uses TRBV10-2 and TRBJ2-5; tentatively, D is TRBD2 (6 bases). Trimming left V 3 bases short and J 3 bases short, with 14 bases between. CDR1 WSHSY and CDR2 SAAADI come from the germline V gene. The CDR3 has 15 residues. This CDR3 reads CASSDRSAGKETQYF. DNA of the CDR3: TGCGCCAGCAGTGATAGATCGGCGGGAAAAGAGACCCAGTACTTC.

This chain uses TRBV11-3 with TRBJ2-2, with D unclear. CDR3 length: 14 amino acids. Trimming stripped 1 base from V and 1 base from J, with 4 bases between. CDR1 is SGHNT, CDR2 YENEEA, per germline. CDR3 coding DNA: TGTGCCAGCAGCTTAGTTTGGAACACCGGGGAGCTGTTTTTT. Its translation: CASSLVWNTGELFF.

The gene calls are TRBV2 and TRBJ2-7; 9 nucleotides agree with TRBD1. The CDR3 length is 14 residues. Germline CDR1 reads SNHLY; CDR2 reads FYNNEI. With 4 bases clipped from V and 3 bases from J, the junction kept 4 bases outside the gene matches. This CDR3 is CASSGTGALYEQYF. The DNA of the CDR3 is TGTGCCAGCAGTGGGACAGGGGCGCTCTACGAGCAGTACTTC.

V and J are TRBV5-1 and TRBJ2-5; 12 bases line up with TRBD2. After removal of 0 bases from V and 1 base from J, the junction contained 7 bases not matched to a gene. Per the germline V gene, CDR1 is SGHRS and CDR2 is YFSETQ. This CDR3 region has 18 residues. The CDR3 loop is CASSLDLTSGGPQETQYF. DNA of the CDR3: TGCGCCAGCAGCTTGGATTTAACTAGCGGGGGGCCCCAAGAGACCCAGTACTTC.

The chain employs TRBV7-2 and TRBJ2-7; a weak D match, TRBD2 (5 bases). V lost 1 base and J lost 7, with 14 bases in between. This CDR3 comprises 14 residues. CDR1 is SGHTA, CDR2 FQGNSA, per germline. CDR3 sequence: CASSLGPPGGEQYF. Written as DNA, the CDR3 is TGTGCCAGCAGCTTAGGACCGCCGGGCGGGGAGCAGTACTTC.

The chain uses TRBV18 and TRBJ1-5; 11 positions match TRBD1. Germline values: CDR1 KGHSH, CDR2 LQKENI. Germline trimming cut 3 bases from V and 7 bases from J; bases unmatched to any gene: 5. The CDR3 sequence is 15 residues long. CDR3 amino acids: CASSPSGTGGQPQHF. The CDR3 DNA is TGTGCCAGCTCACCGTCCGGGACAGGGGGACAGCCCCAGCATTTT.

This clone was detected only once. V usage is TRBV9 and J usage is TRBJ2-5; D is undetermined. Germline CDR1 SGDLS, CDR2 YYNGEE. The germline V and J ends were trimmed by 0 bases and 5 bases, with 17 bases remaining between them. The CDR3 is made up of 16 amino acids. The CDR3 is CASSVGAGGLGETQYF. For the CDR3, the DNA is TGTGCCAGCAGCGTAGGGGCCGGCGGCCTGGGGGAGACCCAGTACTTC.